Listed below are T cell receptor beta chains from one sample, sequenced in a study of siplizumab effects on memory and regulatory T cells. Some clones are missing from TCRdb's copy, which holds only in-frame ones; the method was immunoSEQ multiplex PCR. Found here are 60,000 to 70,000 clones, roughly 88% of them singletons; the top ten hold 1.5% to 2%. Source material: Tregs sorted from blood. The receptor set was obtained from a human donor in good health. Each CDR3 is given with its conserved first and last residue. The D gene is left open where the match is weak. Some rows mark clone size as missing; the rest say once, few, many or name a class of expanded clone.

>TRBJ2-3|.|TRBD2|TRBV29-1
TGCAGCGTTGAAGATCCCAGCGGGAGGGCCTTCTTGATGCAGTATTTT
CSVEDPSGRAFLMQYF
>TRBJ2-5|.|.|TRBV7-2
TGTGCCAGCAGCTCCCGGCGGCAAGAGACCCAGTACTTC
CASSSRRQETQYF
>TRBJ1-1|.|.|TRBV30
TGTGCCTGGAGTACCGGGACAATGAACACTGAAGCTTTCTTT
CAWSTGTMNTEAFF
>TRBJ2-2|.|.|TRBV6-5
TGTGCCAGCAGGGACTGGAACACCGGGGAGCTGTTTTTT
CASRDWNTGELFF
>TRBJ2-2|.|TRBD1|TRBV4-2
TGTGCCAGCAGCCAACCCCCGGGTCCGGGACAGGGACTCGGGGAGCTGTTTTTT
CASSQPPGPGQGLGELFF
>TRBJ1-2|.|.|TRBV21-1
TGTGCCAGCAGTTTAACCGGTGGCTACACCTTC
CASSLTGGYTF
>TRBJ2-3|.|.|TRBV28
TGTGCCAGCCGATCGGGCCAATATAGACTAGTGGCTAGCACAGATACGCAGTATTTT
CASRSGQYRLVASTDTQYF
>TRBJ2-2|.|TRBD2|TRBV18
TGTGCCAGCTCACGACTAGCGGGAGGTCCCGCCACCGGGGAGCTGTTTTTT
CASSRLAGGPATGELFF
>TRBJ2-3|.|.|TRBV27
TGTGCCAGCAGTTCTGTGCGGGGCACAGATACGCAGTATTTT
CASSSVRGTDTQYF
>TRBJ1-1|.|.|TRBV11-2
TGTGCCAGCAGCTCCCCCTTACTTGGTGGGACTGAAGCTTTCTTT
CASSSPLLGGTEAFF
>TRBJ1-2|.|.|TRBV28
TGTGCCAGCACAACAGGCAACTATGGCTACACCTTC
CASTTGNYGYTF
>TRBJ2-7|once|.|TRBV2
TGTGCCAGCAGCAAGACCCGTCCCAATTACGAGCAGTACTTC
CASSKTRPNYEQYF
>TRBJ2-1|.|.|TRBV28
TGTGCCAGCAGTCGACTTAGGGGTATTGAGCAGTTCTTC
CASSRLRGIEQFF
>TRBJ2-1|.|TRBD2|TRBV19
TGTGCCAGTAGTATAGCCAGCGGGAGGCAAAATGAGCAGTTCTTC
CASSIASGRQNEQFF
>TRBJ2-5|.|TRBD1|TRBV18
TGTGCCAGCTCCCCTAGGACAGGGTTTGAGACCCAGTACTTC
CASSPRTGFETQYF
>TRBJ1-5|.|TRBD1|TRBV27
TGTGCCAGCAGTTTCGGGACAGCAAATCAGCCCCAGCATTTT
CASSFGTANQPQHF
>TRBJ1-4|.|.|TRBV4-2
TGTGCCAGCAGCCAAGAGACGCTCGATGAAAAACTGTTTTTT
CASSQETLDEKLFF
>TRBJ2-1|.|.|TRBV11-2
TGTGCCAGCAGCTTGGCTAGCCCTTACAATGAGCAGTTCTTC
CASSLASPYNEQFF
>TRBJ2-7|.|.|TRBV30
TGTGCCTGGAGTGGAAATCCGAGGCACGAGCAGTACTTC
CAWSGNPRHEQYF
>TRBJ1-3|.|.|TRBV11-3
TGTGCCAGCAGCCGTCTGGGACGGAGGGAACGAGACACCATATATTTT
CASSRLGRRERDTIYF
>TRBJ2-5|.|TRBD2|TRBV30
TGTGCCTGGAGTGTAGCGGGAGGAAGGGGGACCCAGTACTTC
CAWSVAGGRGTQYF
>TRBJ2-2|.|.|TRBV5-1
TGCGCCAGCAGCTTGGTGTCGGGCACCGGGGAGCTGTTTTTT
CASSLVSGTGELFF
>TRBJ1-2|.|TRBD1|TRBV5-1
TGCGCCAGCAGCACCGGACAGGGGGGCCATGGCTACACCTTC
CASSTGQGGHGYTF
>TRBJ1-1|.|.|TRBV5-1
TGCGCCAGCAGCCCGGGGTGGGTGATTCTGAACACTGAAGCTTTCTTT
CASSPGWVILNTEAFF
>TRBJ2-1|.|TRBD2|TRBV14
TGTGCCAGCAGCCAAAAATTATCCCTAGCGGTTGCCTACAATGAGCAGTTCTTC
CASSQKLSLAVAYNEQFF
>TRBJ1-1|.|.|TRBV23-1
TGCGCCAGTCCCCCCCCCACCCTCATGAACACTGAAGCTTTCTTT
CASPPPTLMNTEAFF
>TRBJ1-1|.|TRBD1|TRBV19
TGTGCCAGTAGTATATCCCGGCAGGGGGCGCGGACTGAAGCTTTCTTT
CASSISRQGARTEAFF
>TRBJ2-7|once|.|TRBV4-3
TGCGCCAGCAGCCAAGATACAGGTAGGGGAGCCTACGAGCAGTACTTC
CASSQDTGRGAYEQYF
>TRBJ2-2|.|TRBD2|TRBV10-3
TGTGCCATCCCAAGGACTAGCGGGTTAACCGGGGAGCTGTTTTTT
CAIPRTSGLTGELFF
>TRBJ2-1|.|TRBD1|TRBV7-9
TGTGCCAGCAGCACCGGGACAGGGTGGGGGCACAATGAGCAGTTCTTC
CASSTGTGWGHNEQFF
>TRBJ2-5|.|.|TRBV19
TGTGCCAGTAGTACACAAGCCGGGACGGAACAAGAGACCCAGTACTTC
CASSTQAGTEQETQYF
>TRBJ2-3|.|TRBD1|TRBV10-2
TGCGCCAGCAGTGTTTACAGGGGGCAGGTAGATACGCAGTATTTT
CASSVYRGQVDTQYF
>TRBJ2-2|.|.|TRBV7-8
TGTGCCAGCAGCTACGGAGGGGTCGGCACCGGGGAGCTGTTTTTT
CASSYGGVGTGELFF
>TRBJ2-5|.|.|TRBV2
TGTGCCAGCAGGGGCAGCCAAGAGACCCAGTACTTC
CASRGSQETQYF
>TRBJ2-7|.|.|TRBV6-4
TGTGCCAGCAGTTTCCCCCAGGGCCACAGGCCTATCTACGAGCAGTACTTC
CASSFPQGHRPIYEQYF
>TRBJ1-1|.|TRBD1|TRBV30
TGTGCCTGGAGTGTACCGGGACAGGGCCTGGGGAACACTGAAGCTTTCTTT
CAWSVPGQGLGNTEAFF
>TRBJ1-2|.|.|TRBV7-9
TGTGCCAGCAGCCCGAGAGTCCCGGGCTATGGCTACACCTTC
CASSPRVPGYGYTF
>TRBJ2-2|.|.|TRBV7-3
TGTGCCAGCAGCTTAACGGGCGGCTGGAAAAGGAACACCGGGGAGCTGTTTTTT
CASSLTGGWKRNTGELFF
>TRBJ1-2|.|TRBD1|TRBV2
TGTGCCAGCAGATTGGGACAGGGGAGGCATGACTATGGCTACACCTTC
CASRLGQGRHDYGYTF
>TRBJ1-3|.|TRBD1|TRBV7-8
TGTGCCAGCAGCCCTCAAGGGGGCACGGACACCATATATTTT
CASSPQGGTDTIYF
>TRBJ2-2|.|TRBD2|TRBV28
TGTGCCAGATCCTCCGGGACTAGCGGGAGTAGGGGGAACACCGGGGAGCTGTTTTTT
CARSSGTSGSRGNTGELFF
>TRBJ1-1|.|.|TRBV14
TGTGCCAGCAGCCAACAAGTTGGGGGCACTGAAGCTTTCTTT
CASSQQVGGTEAFF
>TRBJ2-2|.|.|TRBV2
TGTGGGACAACGAACACCGGGGAGCTGTTTTTT
CGTTNTGELFF
>TRBJ2-5|.|TRBD2|TRBV5-6
TGTGCCAGCAGCCTCAGGACTAGCGGGGGAGAGACCCAGTACTTC
CASSLRTSGGETQYF
>TRBJ2-3|.|.|TRBV7-6
TGTGCCAGCAGCTCTTTGGATACGCAGTATTTT
CASSSLDTQYF
>TRBJ2-2|.|.|TRBV4-1
TGCGCCAGCAGCCACTACGGGGAGCTGTTTTTT
CASSHYGELFF
>TRBJ1-3|.|.|TRBV19
TGTGCCAGTAGTAGGGGGACCGCGGCCGGTGGAAACACCATATATTTT
CASSRGTAAGGNTIYF
>TRBJ2-7|.|TRBD2|TRBV19
TGTGCCACCCGGACTAGCGGGAGTACCTACGAGCAGTACTTC
CATRTSGSTYEQYF
>TRBJ1-5|.|TRBD1|TRBV12-5
TGTGCTAGTGGTTGGGGGGACAGATTCAATCAGCCCCAGCATTTT
CASGWGDRFNQPQHF
>TRBJ2-7|.|.|TRBV7-2
TGTGCCAGCAGCCCGCACGGTGGGGGCTACGAGCAGTACTTC
CASSPHGGGYEQYF
>TRBJ2-7|once|TRBD1|TRBV30
TGTGCCTGGAGTGTTGGCGGACAGGGCTACGAGCAGTACTTC
CAWSVGGQGYEQYF
>TRBJ2-7|.|.|TRBV2
TGTGCCGCCCTATACAACTCCTACGAGCAGTACTTC
CAALYNSYEQYF
>TRBJ2-5|.|TRBD1|TRBV6-5
TGTGCCAGCAGATTCGGGACAGGGGGCGGGGAGACCCAGTACTTC
CASRFGTGGGETQYF